The rows below give T cell receptor beta chains drawn from one sample of a study of blood T cell dynamics during melanoma immunotherapy. Only in-frame clones appear in the TCRdb table, and some are missing; sequencing was by immunoSEQ multiplex PCR. The sample lists about 14,000 clones; roughly 94% were seen once. The specimen comprised effector memory CD8+ T cells from blood, sampled from a patient treated with checkpoint blockade. The receptors come from a human donor with melanoma. The CDR3 runs from the conserved cysteine through the conserved F or W. The D gene is left open where the match is weak. Clone size appears in some rows only: once, few, many, or a class for an expanded clone.

v_gene: TRBV29-1
j_gene: TRBJ1-4
abundance: -
d_gene: -
CDR3aa: CSVEDWGDNEKLFF
CDR3nt: TGCAGCGTTGAAGATTGGGGGGATAATGAAAAACTGTTTTTT

v_gene: TRBV10-2
j_gene: TRBJ2-1
abundance: -
d_gene: -
CDR3aa: CASSILGTYNEQFF
CDR3nt: TGCGCCAGCAGTATCCTAGGAACCTACAATGAGCAGTTCTTC

v_gene: TRBV7-3
j_gene: TRBJ2-3
abundance: -
d_gene: -
CDR3aa: CASSLGGRTTDTQYF
CDR3nt: TGTGCCAGCAGCTTAGGGGGGAGAACCACAGATACGCAGTATTTT

v_gene: TRBV10-2
j_gene: TRBJ2-7
abundance: -
d_gene: TRBD2
CDR3aa: CASSVGSSGSYEQYF
CDR3nt: TGCGCCAGCAGTGTGGGGTCTAGCGGGAGCTACGAGCAGTACTTC

v_gene: TRBV4-3
j_gene: TRBJ2-7
abundance: -
d_gene: -
CDR3aa: CASSQDGQGSEQYF
CDR3nt: TGCGCCAGCAGCCAAGATGGGCAGGGGTCCGAGCAGTACTTC

v_gene: TRBV5-1
j_gene: TRBJ2-7
abundance: -
d_gene: TRBD1
CDR3aa: CASSWDSTYEQYF
CDR3nt: TGCGCCAGCAGTTGGGACAGCACCTACGAGCAGTACTTC

v_gene: TRBV5-4
j_gene: TRBJ1-1
abundance: -
d_gene: -
CDR3aa: CASSPPLGEAFF
CDR3nt: TGTGCCAGCAGCCCCCCGCTAGGAGAAGCTTTCTTT

v_gene: TRBV4-3
j_gene: TRBJ2-7
abundance: -
d_gene: TRBD2
CDR3aa: CASSQDVGLAGRSYEQYF
CDR3nt: TGCGCCAGCAGCCAAGATGTAGGGCTAGCGGGCCGCTCCTACGAGCAGTACTTC

v_gene: TRBV5-8
j_gene: TRBJ1-5
abundance: few
d_gene: TRBD1
CDR3aa: CASSPDRDGGQPQHF
CDR3nt: TGTGCCAGCAGCCCTGACAGGGACGGGGGTCAGCCCCAGCATTTT

v_gene: TRBV7-7
j_gene: TRBJ2-1
abundance: -
d_gene: TRBD2
CDR3aa: CASSLGDSGKNEQFF
CDR3nt: TGTGCTAGCAGCTTAGGTGATAGCGGGAAAAATGAGCAGTTCTTC

v_gene: TRBV19
j_gene: TRBJ2-2
abundance: -
d_gene: -
CDR3aa: CASSILGNTGELFF
CDR3nt: TGTGCCAGTAGTATCCTAGGGAACACCGGGGAGCTGTTTTTT

v_gene: TRBV7-2
j_gene: TRBJ2-2
abundance: once
d_gene: TRBD1
CDR3aa: CASSLGGTGTGGELFF
CDR3nt: TGTGCCAGCAGCTTAGGGGGGACAGGGACAGGCGGGGAGCTGTTTTTT

v_gene: TRBV6-1
j_gene: TRBJ2-7
abundance: -
d_gene: -
CDR3aa: CASSEYLGYEQYF
CDR3nt: TGTGCCAGCAGTGAATATCTTGGCTACGAGCAGTACTTC

v_gene: TRBV30
j_gene: TRBJ1-1
abundance: -
d_gene: -
CDR3aa: CAWSVGAETTAFF
CDR3nt: TGTGCCTGGAGTGTAGGTGCGGAAACCACGGCTTTCTTT

v_gene: TRBV18
j_gene: TRBJ1-1
abundance: once
d_gene: -
CDR3aa: CASSWKGEDTEAFF
CDR3nt: TGTGCCAGCTCATGGAAGGGGGAGGACACTGAAGCTTTCTTT

v_gene: TRBV4-3
j_gene: TRBJ2-2
abundance: -
d_gene: TRBD2
CDR3aa: CASSHAPSGSTGELFF
CDR3nt: TGCGCCAGCAGCCACGCCCCTAGCGGGAGCACCGGGGAGCTGTTTTTT

v_gene: TRBV2
j_gene: TRBJ2-7
abundance: -
d_gene: -
CDR3aa: CASSEALQGSSYEQYF
CDR3nt: TGTGCCAGCAGTGAAGCGCTTCAGGGAAGCTCCTACGAGCAGTACTTC

v_gene: TRBV14
j_gene: TRBJ2-1
abundance: -
d_gene: -
CDR3aa: CASSQDWPYDNEQFF
CDR3nt: TGTGCCAGCAGCCAAGATTGGCCATACGACAATGAGCAGTTCTTC

v_gene: TRBV11-2
j_gene: TRBJ2-3
abundance: -
d_gene: -
CDR3aa: CASSLSGRETDTQYF
CDR3nt: TGTGCCAGCAGCTTAAGCGGCAGGGAAACAGATACGCAGTATTTT

v_gene: TRBV6-5
j_gene: TRBJ2-1
abundance: once
d_gene: TRBD1
CDR3aa: CASSQTGSSYNEQFF
CDR3nt: TGTGCCAGCAGCCAGACAGGGAGCTCCTACAATGAGCAGTTCTTC

v_gene: TRBV2
j_gene: TRBJ2-3
abundance: -
d_gene: -
CDR3aa: CASSEGGGGTDTQYF
CDR3nt: TGTGCCAGCAGTGAGGGGGGTGGGGGCACAGATACGCAGTATTTT

v_gene: TRBV29-1
j_gene: TRBJ2-7
abundance: -
d_gene: TRBD2
CDR3aa: CSVEGGLAGYEQYF
CDR3nt: TGCAGCGTTGAAGGGGGACTAGCGGGCTACGAGCAGTACTTC

v_gene: TRBV6-5
j_gene: TRBJ2-2
abundance: -
d_gene: TRBD2
CDR3aa: CASRGGSGYTGELFF
CDR3nt: TGTGCCAGCCGGGGTGGTAGCGGGTACACCGGGGAGCTGTTTTTT

v_gene: TRBV19
j_gene: TRBJ2-1
abundance: -
d_gene: -
CDR3aa: CASSISHYNEQFF
CDR3nt: TGTGCCAGTAGTATATCACACTACAATGAGCAGTTCTTC

v_gene: TRBV16
j_gene: TRBJ1-3
abundance: -
d_gene: -
CDR3aa: CASSQSARGSGNTIYF
CDR3nt: TGTGCCAGCAGCCAATCTGCCAGGGGATCTGGAAACACCATATATTTT

v_gene: TRBV4-3
j_gene: TRBJ2-1
abundance: once
d_gene: TRBD2
CDR3aa: CASSFAPQLAGGNEQFF
CDR3nt: TGCGCCAGCAGCTTCGCACCCCAACTAGCGGGAGGAAATGAGCAGTTCTTC

v_gene: TRBV27
j_gene: TRBJ2-6
abundance: -
d_gene: -
CDR3aa: CASSLSGSGANVLTF
CDR3nt: TGTGCCAGCAGTTTATCAGGCTCTGGGGCCAACGTCCTGACTTTC

v_gene: TRBV19
j_gene: TRBJ1-2
abundance: -
d_gene: TRBD1
CDR3aa: CASNYGTGSITF
CDR3nt: TGTGCCAGTAATTACGGGACAGGCTCGATCACCTTC

v_gene: TRBV19
j_gene: TRBJ1-2
abundance: -
d_gene: TRBD1
CDR3aa: CASSPQGTRYGYTF
CDR3nt: TGTGCCAGTAGTCCACAGGGGACCCGCTATGGCTACACCTTC

v_gene: TRBV28
j_gene: TRBJ2-2
abundance: -
d_gene: -
CDR3aa: CATRFTGELFF
CDR3nt: TGTGCCACCCGATTCACCGGGGAGCTGTTTTTT

v_gene: TRBV4-1
j_gene: TRBJ2-7
abundance: -
d_gene: TRBD2
CDR3aa: CASSQDREVLYEQYF
CDR3nt: TGCGCCAGCAGCCAAGATCGGGAGGTCCTCTACGAGCAGTACTTC

v_gene: TRBV6-4
j_gene: TRBJ1-4
abundance: once
d_gene: -
CDR3aa: CASSEEFAANEKLFF
CDR3nt: TGTGCCAGCAGTGAGGAGTTCGCAGCTAATGAAAAACTGTTTTTT

v_gene: TRBV28
j_gene: TRBJ1-1
abundance: -
d_gene: -
CDR3aa: CASSLGGVRANTEAFF
CDR3nt: TGTGCCAGCAGTTTAGGTGGGGTTCGGGCGAACACTGAAGCTTTCTTT

v_gene: TRBV25-1
j_gene: TRBJ2-1
abundance: -
d_gene: TRBD1
CDR3aa: CASSGLGTVNNEQFF
CDR3nt: TGTGCCAGCAGTGGCCTGGGGACAGTTAACAATGAGCAGTTCTTC

v_gene: TRBV19
j_gene: TRBJ2-2
abundance: -
d_gene: -
CDR3aa: CASSMAGAPGELFF
CDR3nt: TGTGCCAGTAGTATGGCAGGGGCCCCCGGGGAGCTGTTTTTT

v_gene: TRBV9
j_gene: TRBJ1-4
abundance: -
d_gene: TRBD1
CDR3aa: CASSVGQGYEKLFF
CDR3nt: TGTGCCAGCAGCGTAGGACAGGGTTATGAAAAACTGTTTTTT

v_gene: TRBV28
j_gene: TRBJ1-5
abundance: once
d_gene: -
CDR3aa: CASSLSGYSNQPQHF
CDR3nt: TGTGCCAGCAGTTTGTCGGGATATAGCAATCAGCCCCAGCATTTT

v_gene: TRBV7-9
j_gene: TRBJ2-2
abundance: once
d_gene: TRBD2
CDR3aa: CASSLTLAGGHGELFF
CDR3nt: TGTGCCAGCAGCTTAACGCTAGCGGGAGGTCACGGGGAGCTGTTTTTT

v_gene: TRBV4-3
j_gene: TRBJ1-5
abundance: few
d_gene: -
CDR3aa: CASSQDHWGNQPQHF
CDR3nt: TGCGCCAGCAGCCAAGATCATTGGGGAAATCAGCCCCAGCATTTT

v_gene: TRBV6-6
j_gene: TRBJ1-4
abundance: -
d_gene: TRBD1
CDR3aa: CASSYWGQGNEKLFF
CDR3nt: TGTGCCAGCAGTTACTGGGGACAGGGCAATGAAAAACTGTTTTTT

v_gene: TRBV15
j_gene: TRBJ1-1
abundance: -
d_gene: -
CDR3aa: CATSTHRAKDTEAFF
CDR3nt: TGTGCCACCAGCACCCACAGGGCTAAGGACACTGAAGCTTTCTTT

v_gene: TRBV20-1
j_gene: TRBJ1-1
abundance: -
d_gene: -
CDR3aa: CSAPTPEAFF
CDR3nt: TGCAGTGCTCCCACCCCTGAAGCTTTCTTT

v_gene: TRBV6-1
j_gene: TRBJ1-1
abundance: few
d_gene: -
CDR3aa: CASSELPELNTEAFF
CDR3nt: TGTGCCAGCAGTGAATTGCCAGAGCTTAACACTGAAGCTTTCTTT

v_gene: TRBV9
j_gene: TRBJ1-5
abundance: few
d_gene: TRBD1
CDR3aa: CASSVGDRVNQPQHF
CDR3nt: TGTGCCAGCAGCGTTGGGGACAGGGTCAATCAGCCCCAGCATTTT

v_gene: TRBV19
j_gene: TRBJ2-7
abundance: -
d_gene: TRBD1
CDR3aa: CASSPGGYYEQYF
CDR3nt: TGTGCCAGTAGCCCAGGGGGATACTACGAGCAGTACTTC

v_gene: TRBV27
j_gene: TRBJ2-7
abundance: -
d_gene: -
CDR3aa: CASSLSATYPQYF
CDR3nt: TGTGCCAGCAGTTTATCTGCCACCTACCCGCAGTACTTC

v_gene: TRBV27
j_gene: TRBJ2-7
abundance: -
d_gene: -
CDR3aa: CASSPRDAAYEQYF
CDR3nt: TGTGCCAGCAGCCCACGGGACGCAGCCTACGAGCAGTACTTC

v_gene: TRBV6-1
j_gene: TRBJ2-3
abundance: -
d_gene: -
CDR3aa: CASRDHTDTQYF
CDR3nt: TGTGCCAGCAGAGACCACACAGATACGCAGTATTTT

v_gene: TRBV6-1
j_gene: TRBJ1-2
abundance: -
d_gene: -
CDR3aa: CASSATAPAHYGYTF
CDR3nt: TGTGCCAGCAGTGCGACTGCCCCAGCCCACTATGGCTACACCTTC

v_gene: TRBV13
j_gene: TRBJ2-5
abundance: -
d_gene: TRBD2
CDR3aa: CASGLAGFRETQYF
CDR3nt: TGTGCCAGCGGATTAGCGGGATTCCGGGAGACCCAGTACTTC

v_gene: TRBV19
j_gene: TRBJ1-1
abundance: once
d_gene: -
CDR3aa: CASSLGKGMATEAFF
CDR3nt: TGTGCCAGTAGTCTCGGAAAGGGAATGGCCACTGAAGCTTTCTTT

v_gene: TRBV5-6
j_gene: TRBJ1-3
abundance: once
d_gene: -
CDR3aa: CASSFGLGPGNTIYF
CDR3nt: TGTGCCAGCAGCTTTGGTCTGGGTCCTGGAAACACCATATATTTT

v_gene: TRBV4-1
j_gene: TRBJ2-1
abundance: -
d_gene: TRBD2
CDR3aa: CASSVLAVPYNEQFF
CDR3nt: TGCGCCAGCAGCGTACTAGCGGTGCCCTACAATGAGCAGTTCTTC

v_gene: TRBV5-4
j_gene: TRBJ1-1
abundance: -
d_gene: -
CDR3aa: CASSQDTALNTEAFF
CDR3nt: TGTGCCAGCAGCCAAGATACAGCCCTGAACACTGAAGCTTTCTTT

v_gene: TRBV28
j_gene: TRBJ1-6
abundance: -
d_gene: TRBD1
CDR3aa: CASTLDRDRYSPLHF
CDR3nt: TGTGCCAGCACCCTCGACAGGGATCGATATTCACCCCTCCACTTT

v_gene: TRBV6-1
j_gene: TRBJ2-7
abundance: -
d_gene: TRBD1
CDR3aa: CASRRTGSSYEQYF
CDR3nt: TGTGCCAGCAGGCGGACAGGGAGCTCCTACGAGCAGTACTTC

v_gene: TRBV13
j_gene: TRBJ2-1
abundance: -
d_gene: -
CDR3aa: CASSFGGSYNEQFF
CDR3nt: TGTGCCAGCAGCTTCGGCGGCTCCTACAATGAGCAGTTCTTC

v_gene: TRBV27
j_gene: TRBJ2-7
abundance: -
d_gene: -
CDR3aa: CASSLVWVGYEQYF
CDR3nt: TGTGCCAGCAGTTTGGTGTGGGTCGGCTACGAGCAGTACTTC

v_gene: TRBV9
j_gene: TRBJ2-3
abundance: -
d_gene: TRBD1
CDR3aa: CASSVGRQGTDTQYF
CDR3nt: TGTGCCAGCAGCGTAGGAAGACAGGGGACAGATACGCAGTATTTT